Shown below are 18 T cell receptor beta chains from a single sample sequenced in a study of CD8 T cells in ankylosing spondylitis. Each CDR3 protein is one row after TCRdb ran MiXCR on the 5' RACE reads. The table lists about 40,000 distinct CDR3 sequences, more than 15% of them singletons, with around 45% in the top ten. The sequenced sample was blood. The receptor source for this set is a male donor with ankylosing spondylitis or in good health (not recorded which).

In this sample, this clonotype turned up a few times. This chain uses TRBV12-3 or TRBV12-4 with TRBJ2-3; tentatively, D is TRBD1 (6 bases). The CDR3 is 15 residues long. Trimming removed 8 bases at V and 3 bases at J, with 18 bases between. The CDR3 DNA is TGTGCCAGCGGAGACACGGGGCAGGGGACAGATACGCAGTATTTT. This encodes CASGDTGQGTDTQYF.

This clonotype was found a few times. The chain recombines TRBV15 with TRBJ1-1; no firm D call. V lost 3 bases and J 5 bases, leaving 10 bases between the germline ends. This CDR3 spans 13 amino acids. Looked up from germline, CDR1 is LNHNV and CDR2 is YYDKDF (reference sequence). The CDR3 region is CATSSQQRTEAFF. In nucleotides, the CDR3 is TGTGCCACCAGCAGTCAACAGAGGACTGAAGCTTTCTTT. Using reference TRBV15 and TRBJ1-1 for the parts outside the CDR3, the full variable domain is DAMVIQNPRYQVTQFGKPVTLSCSQTLNHNVMYWYQQKSSQAPKLLFHYYDKDFNNEADTPDNFQSRRPNTSFCFLDIRSPGLGDTAMYLCATSSQQRTEAFFGQGTRLTVV.

The chain links TRBV29-1 to TRBJ2-1, with TRBD1 matching 9 bases. The CDR3 is 14 residues long. Per germline, CDR1 SQVTM and CDR2 ANQGSEA. With V trimmed by 5 bases and J by 2 bases, 4 bases remained unmatched. CDR3 protein: CSVSRTGAYNEQFF. The CDR3 DNA reads as TGCAGCGTTTCTAGGACAGGGGCCTACAATGAGCAGTTCTTC.

This clonotype was picked up a small number of times. The chain links TRBV4-3 to TRBJ1-4, with D hard to call. In germline, CDR1 is LGHNA, CDR2 YSLEER. Trimming stripped 0 bases from V and 8 bases from J, with 10 bases between. This CDR3 has 14 amino acids. This CDR3 is CASSQDRVSEKLFF. CDR3 coding DNA: TGCGCCAGCAGCCAAGATAGAGTCTCCGAAAAACTGTTTTTT.

In its sample, this clonotype was seen many times. The chain joins TRBV11-2 to TRBJ2-4, with 8 positions matching TRBD1. Germline-derived CDR1 and CDR2 are SGHAT and FQNNGV. V was pared by 7 bases and J by 0 bases, with 14 bases of the junction left unmatched. The CDR3 covers 18 residues. CDR3 nucleotide sequence: TGTGCCAGCATCCTGGGCAGGGGGCGAGGGGGAGCCAAAAACATTCAGTACTTC. Amino acid sequence: CASILGRGRGGAKNIQYF.

The rearrangement uses TRBV7-2 and TRBJ2-5; 7 positions match TRBD2. V dropped 1 base and J dropped 1; count of bases not matched to a gene: 6. Looked up from germline, CDR1 is SGHTA and CDR2 is FQGNSA. There are 16 residues in the CDR3. Here the CDR3 reads CASSLGPRGVQETQYF. CDR3 coding DNA: TGTGCCAGCAGCTTAGGCCCTCGGGGGGTCCAAGAGACCCAGTACTTC.

The chain links TRBV6-2 or TRBV6-3 to TRBJ2-2, with D possibly being TRBD1 (5 bases). The CDR3 extends over 13 amino acids. Trimming pared 7 bases from V and 6 bases from J, leaving 12 bases between. CDR1 MNHEY and CDR2 SVGEGT come from the germline V gene. The CDR3 is CASTSLGAGELFF. Written as DNA, the CDR3 is TGTGCCAGCACCTCTCTAGGGGCCGGGGAGCTGTTTTTT.

V and J are TRBV7-8 and TRBJ1-1, with D maybe TRBD1 (5 bases). V lost 5 bases, J lost 4 bases, and 17 bases lay in between. The CDR3 consists of 15 residues. In germline, CDR1 is SGHVS, CDR2 FQNEAQ. The CDR3 DNA sequence: TGTGCCAGCAGCCCCCGTGGCAGGGTGGTCACTGAAGCTTTCTTT. Amino acids: CASSPRGRVVTEAFF. The whole variable domain, remainder taken from reference TRBV7-8 and TRBJ1-1, is GAGVSQSPRYKVAKRGQDVALRCDPISGHVSLFWYQQALGQGPEFLTYFQNEAQLDKSGLPSDRFFAERPEGSVSTLKIQRTQQEDSAVYLCASSPRGRVVTEAFFGQGTRLTVV.

The table lists this clonotype with a few counts. V and J are TRBV28 and TRBJ2-1; weak D call: TRBD2 (5 bases). CDR3 size: 14 residues. Germline V CDR1 and CDR2: MDHEN, SYDVKM. Trimming cost V 7 bases and J 0 bases, with 10 bases left between them. The CDR3 loop reads CASNVGSSYNEQFF. CDR3 nucleotide sequence: TGTGCCAGCAACGTGGGGAGCTCCTACAATGAGCAGTTCTTC.

J is TRBJ2-7 and V is TRBV28; unclear D gene. Trimming pared 2 bases from V and 7 bases from J, leaving 18 bases between. Germline loops: CDR1 MDHEN, CDR2 SYDVKM. This CDR3 region has 15 residues. In DNA, the CDR3 is TGTGCCAGCAGTTTAAGATCCCCACCCCAGTGGGAGCAGTACGTC. Translated, it gives CASSLRSPPQWEQYV.

This clonotype appeared a single time. The chain recombines TRBV6-2 or TRBV6-3 with TRBJ2-3; unclear D gene. Trimming stripped 4 bases from V and 6 bases from J, with 8 bases between. CDR1 is MNHEY and CDR2 is SVGEGT in the germline V gene. CDR3 length: 12 residues. The CDR3 sequence is CASSSPWDTQYF. CDR3 coding DNA: TGTGCCAGCAGTTCCCCCTGGGATACGCAGTATTTT.

This clonotype was observed many times. The chain recombines TRBV7-9 with TRBJ1-1, with D tentatively TRBD1 (5 bases). The CDR3 totals 16 residues. The ends were cut back, 0 bases at V and 10 bases at J, with 21 bases in the middle. The V gene's germline CDR1 is SEHNR and CDR2 FQNEAQ (reference sequence). DNA for the CDR3: TGTGCCAGCAGCTTAGCTAGTCGTGAGGGGTCAAACTCAGCTTTCTTT. It codes for CASSLASREGSNSAFF.

This clonotype was observed a few times. The rearrangement joins TRBV12-3 or TRBV12-4 to TRBJ1-1, with 7 bases identical to TRBD1. The CDR3 is made up of 14 amino acids. The junction had 4 bases not matched to a gene; V was cut back by 1 base and J by 5 bases. CDR3 nucleotide sequence: TGTGCCAGCAGTTTAGGCACAGGGGTTACTGAAGCTTTCTTT. Residues: CASSLGTGVTEAFF.

The chain recombines TRBV5-1 with TRBJ2-2; D might be TRBD1 (6 bases). The germline V gene encodes CDR1 SGHRS and CDR2 YFSETQ. Trimming pared 2 bases from V and 5 bases from J, leaving 10 bases between. This CDR3 is built from 14 residues. The chain's CDR3 is CASSLQGTTGELFF. The DNA of the CDR3 is TGCGCCAGCAGCTTACAGGGTACAACCGGGGAGCTGTTTTTT.

The chain is built from TRBV20-1 and TRBJ2-3, with TRBD2 matching over 9 bases. After removal of 3 bases from V and 4 bases from J, the junction contained 8 bases not matched to a gene. This CDR3 spans 15 amino acids. CDR1 and CDR2 from the germline V gene are DFQATT and SNEGSKA (reference sequence). In DNA form, the CDR3 reads TGCAGTGCTAGCGGGGCAGGCGGGAGGGCAGATACGCAGTATTTT. It is translated as CSASGAGGRADTQYF.

The V gene is TRBV15, the J gene TRBJ2-1; a weak D match, TRBD1 (6 bases). Germline V gene sequence: CDR1 LNHNV, CDR2 YYDKDF (reference sequence). V lost 2 bases, J lost 8 bases, and 19 bases lay in between. The CDR3 spans 16 residues. The CDR3 DNA reads TGTGCCACCAGCAGACATCTTGGAACAGGGCGCCATGAGCAGTTCTTC. It translates to CATSRHLGTGRHEQFF. The full variable domain, in which reference TRBV15 and TRBJ2-1 provide the parts outside the CDR3, is DAMVIQNPRYQVTQFGKPVTLSCSQTLNHNVMYWYQQKSSQAPKLLFHYYDKDFNNEADTPDNFQSRRPNTSFCFLDIRSPGLGDTAMYLCATSRHLGTGRHEQFFGPGTRLTVL.

This clonotype was found a few times. The rearrangement uses TRBV7-3 and TRBJ2-3; weak D call: TRBD2 (7 bases). CDR3 size: 15 residues. Germline V gene lookup returns CDR1 SGHTA and CDR2 FQGTGA. The V gene lost 4 bases and the J gene lost 2 bases, with 13 bases spanning the gap. CDR3 sequence (DNA): TGTGCCAGCAGCTCGGGGAGGGACATCACAGATACGCAGTATTTT. Translating it yields CASSSGRDITDTQYF.

This chain joins TRBV7-9 and TRBJ2-3; 8 positions agree with TRBD2. The CDR3 totals 15 residues. V was pared by 1 base and J by 1 base, with 1 base of the junction left unmatched. Germline CDR1 SEHNR, CDR2 FQNEAQ (reference sequence). CDR3 region: CASSLVSGGTDTQYF. The CDR3 DNA reads TGTGCCAGCAGCTTAGTTAGCGGGGGCACAGATACGCAGTATTTT.